These 19 T cell receptor beta chains originate from one sample sequenced in a study of cytomegalovirus exposure and HLA in healthy donors. Primers for the PCR totalled 60 Vbeta and 13 Jbeta. Clones were sequenced by immunoSEQ multiplex PCR, and TCRdb holds only the in-frame ones, with some missing. The repertoire holds some 65,000 clones, 62% seen once, with around 3% in the top ten. Input material: PBMCs. The receptors come from a man younger than 45 in good health and CMV-seronegative.

This clone has only a few counts. The genes are TRBV7-9 and TRBJ2-1; D may be TRBD2 (5 bases). The CDR3 is made up of 14 amino acids. Trimming shortened V by 2 bases and J by 4 bases, and 9 bases separated the two germline ends. Per the germline V gene, CDR1 is SEHNR and CDR2 is FQNEAQ (reference sequence). DNA of the CDR3: TGTGCCAGCAGCTTATGGGAGCAGTACAATGAGCAGTTCTTC. Residues: CASSLWEQYNEQFF. The full variable domain, completed using reference TRBV7-9 and TRBJ2-1, is DTGVSQNPRHKITKRGQNVTFRCDPISEHNRLYWYRQTLGQGPEFLTYFQNEAQLEKSRLLSDRFSAERPKGSFSTLEIQRTEQGDSAMYLCASSLWEQYNEQFFGPGTRLTVL.

The chain uses TRBV14 and TRBJ2-5, with a possible D match to TRBD2 (5 bases). CDR3 length: 13 amino acids. Germline loops: CDR1 SGHDN, CDR2 FVKESK. V was shortened by 4 bases and J by 11 bases, with 17 bases between the two germline ends. CDR3: CASSLMTAGEQYF. In nucleotides, the CDR3 is TGTGCCAGCAGCCTTATGACTGCCGGGGAGCAGTACTTC.

The chain carries TRBV6-1 and TRBJ1-1, with 7 bases that match TRBD1. The V segment lost 2 bases and the J segment 5 bases; nucleotides outside the gene matches: 5. The CDR3 is 14 residues long. Germline CDR1 reads MNHNS; CDR2 reads SASEGT. CDR3 DNA sequence: TGTGCCAGCAGTGAAAAGACAGGGATTACTGAAGCTTTCTTT. Its translation is CASSEKTGITEAFF.

This clone was seen a handful of times. The gene calls are TRBV19 and TRBJ2-5; 8 bases line up with TRBD1. The CDR3 sequence is 14 residues long. Per the germline V gene, CDR1 is LNHDA and CDR2 is SQIVND (reference sequence). J was trimmed by 5 bases and V by 6 bases; bases with no gene match: 8. In nucleotides, the CDR3 is TGTGCCAGTAGCTCCAGGGGGCCGGTGGAGACCCAGTACTTC. Translated, it gives CASSSRGPVETQYF.

V usage is TRBV5-1 and J usage is TRBJ1-6; possible D gene TRBD1, 5 bases. The germline CDR1 and CDR2 sequences are SGHRS and YFSETQ. This CDR3 region has 14 residues. Trimming took off 2 bases at V and 7 bases at J, with 10 bases between the two ends. The CDR3 is CASSLGVTNSPLHF. CDR3 bases: TGCGCCAGCAGCTTAGGGGTGACGAATTCACCCCTCCACTTT.

This rearrangement joins TRBV7-8 to TRBJ1-1; TRBD1 might be the D (5 bases). The V gene lost 5 bases and the J gene lost 3 bases, with 10 bases spanning the gap. Germline-derived CDR1 and CDR2 are SGHVS and FQNEAQ. The CDR3 consists of 13 residues. CDR3 sequence (DNA): TGTGCCAGCAGCACTACCAGGGACACTGAAGCTTTCTTT. It is translated as CASSTTRDTEAFF.

V and J are TRBV2 and TRBJ1-5; a weak D match, TRBD1 (6 bases). Deletions cut 6 bases from V and 0 bases from J, with 12 bases between. The germline V gene has CDR1 SNHLY and CDR2 FYNNEI. This CDR3 contains 15 residues. CDR3 region: CASRGQGNSNQPQHF. DNA of the CDR3: TGTGCCAGCAGGGGGCAGGGGAATAGCAATCAGCCCCAGCATTTT.

This chain joins TRBV5-1 and TRBJ1-2, with D tentatively TRBD1 (5 bases). V was clipped by 0 bases and J by 8 bases, with 8 bases between them. Germline loops: CDR1 SGHRS, CDR2 YFSETQ. The length of the CDR3 is 12 residues. The CDR3 DNA follows: TGCGCCAGCAGCTTGGTAGGGGTCGGCTACACCTTC. Translated, it gives CASSLVGVGYTF.

This clone was seen a single time. The V and J genes are TRBV6-6 and TRBJ1-1; D is undetermined. There are 11 residues in the CDR3. Germline V gene lookup returns CDR1 MNHNY and CDR2 SVGAGI (reference sequence). Trimming removed 5 bases at V and 5 bases at J, with 6 bases between. The CDR3 DNA reads as TGTGCCAGCAGTCCCGTGACTGAAGCTTTCTTT. The encoded protein is CASSPVTEAFF.

The V call is TRBV7-2, the J call TRBJ1-3; 7 bases are a match to TRBD1. CDR1 is SGHTA, CDR2 FQGNSA, per germline. J was trimmed by 3 bases and V by 4 bases; bases with no gene match: 6. This CDR3 region has 15 residues. The CDR3 protein is CASSSQQGNGNTIYF. In DNA form, the CDR3 reads TGTGCCAGCAGCTCTCAACAGGGGAATGGAAACACCATATATTTT.

The rearrangement uses TRBV9 and TRBJ2-5; tentatively, D is TRBD1 (6 bases). CDR3 length: 15 residues. CDR1 is SGDLS and CDR2 is YYNGEE in the germline V gene. V dropped 3 bases and J dropped 0 bases, with 12 bases sitting between them. The CDR3 spells CASSANTGYQETQYF. Written as DNA, the CDR3 is TGTGCCAGCAGCGCAAATACAGGGTACCAAGAGACCCAGTACTTC.

The chain carries TRBV5-1 and TRBJ1-5; D gene ambiguous. Germline CDR1 is SGHRS and CDR2 is YFSETQ. CDR3 length equals 15 residues. Trimming stripped 0 bases from V and 11 bases from J, with 18 bases between. The CDR3 region is CASSLDGRQSAAQHF. DNA for the CDR3: TGCGCCAGCAGCTTGGATGGGAGGCAATCAGCAGCCCAGCATTTT.

The chain combines TRBV27 with TRBJ2-7; 9 bases align to TRBD1. V gave up 3 bases and J gave up 2 bases; unmatched junction bases: 2. This CDR3 is 14 amino acids long. CDR1 is MNHEY and CDR2 is SMNVEV in the germline V gene (reference sequence). The CDR3 loop is CASSLGQGPYEQYF. Here the CDR3 DNA reads TGTGCCAGCAGTTTGGGACAGGGCCCCTACGAGCAGTACTTC.

This clone is categorized as medium-sized. This rearrangement joins TRBV7-2 to TRBJ1-6; 7 bases agree with TRBD1. CDR1 and CDR2 from the germline V gene are SGHTA and FQGNSA. The CDR3 runs 15 residues. The V segment lost 2 bases and the J segment 10 bases; nucleotides outside the gene matches: 8. CDR3 DNA: TGTGCCAGCAGCTTAACCTGGGACAGAAACTCACCCCTCCACTTT. This sequence encodes CASSLTWDRNSPLHF.

The CDR3 reads CASSEDGRGDEKLFF. The CDR3 nucleotides are TGTGCCAGCAGTGAAGATGGGAGGGGGGATGAAAAACTGTTTTTT. The chain has TRBV2 and TRBJ1-4, with D maybe TRBD1 (6 bases). CDR3 length equals 15 residues. Germline V CDR1 and CDR2: SNHLY, FYNNEI. Deletions cut 1 base from V and 6 bases from J, with 12 bases between.

This chain joins TRBV27 and TRBJ1-3; D might be TRBD1 (6 bases). Trimming took off 4 bases at V and 8 bases at J, with 15 bases between the two ends. CDR3 length equals 14 residues. The germline CDR1 and CDR2 sequences are MNHEY and SMNVEV (reference sequence). The CDR3 DNA is TGTGCCAGCAGTTCCGGGACACCCCGGGACACCATATATTTT. Translation: CASSSGTPRDTIYF.

This clone occurred once. Written as DNA, the CDR3 is TGTGCCAGTAGGGGTACAGGGGGGCAATATGGCTACACCTTC. Translated: CASRGTGGQYGYTF. This chain uses TRBV25-1 with TRBJ1-2; 8 bases match TRBD1. The CDR3 extends over 14 amino acids. Per the germline V gene, CDR1 is MGHDK and CDR2 is SYGVNS. With V trimmed by 9 bases and J by 5 bases, 11 bases remained unmatched.

The chain couples TRBV9 to TRBJ1-2; TRBD1 agrees at 7 bases. This CDR3 spans 17 amino acids. The ends lost 0 bases at V and 4 bases at J; junction bases unmatched: 12. The germline CDR1 and CDR2 sequences are SGDLS and YYNGEE. The CDR3 bases are TGTGCCAGCAGCGTAGCCCCGACAGGGCCGTTTTCCTATGGCTACACCTTC. Its protein is CASSVAPTGPFSYGYTF.

The table lists this clone with a few counts. V usage is TRBV6-4 and J usage is TRBJ2-1; TRBD1 matches 7 bases. The V gene's germline CDR1 is MRHNA and CDR2 SNTAGT. With 5 bases clipped from V and 4 bases from J, the junction kept 5 bases outside the gene matches. This CDR3 has 14 amino acids. CDR3 DNA sequence: TGTGCCAGCAGTCCGGGACAGATATACAATGAGCAGTTCTTC. This encodes CASSPGQIYNEQFF.